Shown below are 28 T cell receptor beta chains from a single sample sequenced in a study of identical twins (dated by TCRdb to 2016 to 2017). Library generation was performed with 5' RACE. Instrument on record: Illumina HiSeq 2000. The public reads were run again by TCRdb, first through fastp at Q25 and then through MiXCR, and only productive beta chains were kept. Identical CDR3 protein sequences are pooled into one entry, listed with their most common genes and DNA. The sample yields 700,000 or so distinct CDR3 sequences; over 8.5% were counted once. Approximately 0.89% of the sample belongs to the ten largest clones. The same sample was also studied in work on yellow fever vaccine responses in identical twins.

Specimen: PBMCs. Source of these receptors: a young woman in good health.

V and J are TRBV3-1 and TRBJ2-1; maybe TRBD1 (5 bases). Germline V CDR1 and CDR2: LGHDT, YNNKEL (reference sequence). Trimming took 3 bases from V and 11 from J, leaving 23 bases between them. The length of the CDR3 is 16 residues. This CDR3 reads CASSQNLGPSRAKQFF. The CDR3 DNA sequence: TGTGCCAGCAGCCAGAACCTGGGGCCCTCTAGGGCGAAGCAGTTCTTC.

Ten or more counts support this clonotype. J is TRBJ2-4 and V is TRBV7-2, with no clear D. CDR1 and CDR2 (germline): SGHTA, FQGNSA. V lost 1 base and J lost 0, with 10 bases in between. The CDR3 loop spans 16 amino acids. In DNA, the CDR3 is TGTGCCAGCAGCTTAGTGGAATCAGGAGCCAAAAACATTCAGTACTTC. Its protein is CASSLVESGAKNIQYF.

This clonotype was observed a few times. The chain has TRBV12-3 or TRBV12-4 and TRBJ2-7; D not certain. CDR3 length: 12 residues. Trimming stripped 5 bases from V and 2 bases from J, with 7 bases between. The CDR3 region has the DNA TGTGCCAGCAGTCCATATACCTACGAGCAGTACTTC. The encoded protein is CASSPYTYEQYF.

This clonotype has a handful of counts. For the CDR3, the DNA is TGCGCCAGCAGCTTAACCTCGACAGGGCAAGAGACCCAGTACTTC. This codes for CASSLTSTGQETQYF. V and J are TRBV5-1 and TRBJ2-5, with 7 bases identical to TRBD1. The CDR3 consists of 15 residues. The germline V gene encodes CDR1 SGHRS and CDR2 YFSETQ. The V gene end was trimmed by 2 bases and the J gene end by 2 bases; junction bases not matched to a gene: 6. The variable domain in full, completed from reference TRBV5-1 and TRBJ2-5, reads KAGVTQTPRYLIKTRGQQVTLSCSPISGHRSVSWYQQTPGQGLQFLFEYFSETQRNKGNFPGRFSGRQFSNSRSEMNVSTLELGDSALYLCASSLTSTGQETQYFGPGTRLLVL.

This clonotype was detected a few times. This rearrangement joins TRBV7-2 to TRBJ2-1; TRBD1 agrees at 9 bases. V gave up 5 bases and J gave up 3 bases; unmatched junction bases: 11. The CDR3 contains 17 residues. Germline loops: CDR1 SGHTA, CDR2 FQGNSA. The CDR3 loop is CASSRKMVDRGYNEQFF. Here the CDR3 DNA reads TGTGCCAGCAGCCGAAAGATGGTGGACAGGGGCTACAATGAGCAGTTCTTC.

The rearrangement links TRBV2 to TRBJ2-7; D gene unclear. Per the germline V gene, CDR1 is SNHLY and CDR2 is FYNNEI. V lost 3 bases and J 4 bases, leaving 10 bases between the germline ends. The CDR3 extends over 13 amino acids. The CDR3 loop reads CASSEGLPYEQYF. In DNA form, the CDR3 reads TGTGCCAGCAGTGAGGGCCTTCCTTACGAGCAGTACTTC.

There are a few counts of this clonotype. This rearrangement joins TRBV5-1 to TRBJ2-1; D could derive from TRBD1 or TRBD2 (5 bases each). CDR1 and CDR2 (germline): SGHRS, YFSETQ. Deletions cut 4 bases from V and 8 bases from J, with 19 bases between. This CDR3 is 15 amino acids long. The CDR3 sequence: CASSRGPSSSDEQFF. The CDR3 DNA sequence: TGCGCCAGCAGCCGGGGACCGTCCTCTTCAGATGAGCAGTTCTTC. Filled out from reference TRBV5-1 and TRBJ2-1, the complete variable domain reads KAGVTQTPRYLIKTRGQQVTLSCSPISGHRSVSWYQQTPGQGLQFLFEYFSETQRNKGNFPGRFSGRQFSNSRSEMNVSTLELGDSALYLCASSRGPSSSDEQFFGPGTRLTVL.

This clonotype was seen ten or more times. The chain has TRBV29-1 and TRBJ2-1, with TRBD2 matching over 11 bases. With 4 bases clipped from V and 9 bases from J, the junction kept 5 bases outside the gene matches. The CDR3 is made up of 13 amino acids. Germline-derived CDR1 and CDR2 are SQVTM and ANQGSEA. The CDR3 spells CSVGSGRASEQFF. The DNA for the CDR3 is TGCAGCGTTGGTAGCGGGAGGGCCAGTGAGCAGTTCTTC.

The chain recombines TRBV11-2 with TRBJ2-1, with D unclear. V was cut by 5 bases and J by 0 bases, with 8 bases left in between. Germline CDR1 is SGHAT and CDR2 is FQNNGV. The CDR3 covers 14 residues. CDR3 sequence: CASSGRPSYNEQFF. DNA for the CDR3: TGTGCCAGCAGCGGCCGCCCCTCCTACAATGAGCAGTTCTTC. Looking up the rest from reference TRBV11-2 and TRBJ2-1 gives the full variable domain: EAGVAQSPRYKIIEKRQSVAFWCNPISGHATLYWYQQILGQGPKLLIQFQNNGVVDDSQLPKDRFSAERLKGVDSTLKIQPAKLEDSAVYLCASSGRPSYNEQFFGPGTRLTVL.

There are many counts of this clonotype. The rearrangement joins TRBV12-3 or TRBV12-4 to TRBJ2-3; D is uncertain. This CDR3 contains 13 residues. Between the trimmed V and J ends, which lost 3 bases and 9 bases, there was a span of 13 bases. The CDR3 DNA reads TGTGCCAGCAGTTTCCTGGGTCAGACAACGCAGTATTTT. It is translated as CASSFLGQTTQYF.

This clonotype has just a few counts. The DNA for the CDR3 is TGTGCCAGCTCACCACGGGGGAGTAATGAAAAACTGTTTTTT. It translates to CASSPRGSNEKLFF. This chain joins TRBV18 and TRBJ1-4; D might be TRBD1 (5 bases). This CDR3 spans 14 amino acids. The V end lost 1 base, the J end lost 4 bases, and 7 bases lay between the germline ends. Germline lookup yields CDR1 KGHSH and CDR2 LQKENI.

The chain has TRBV20-1 and TRBJ2-1; 7 nucleotides agree with TRBD2. Germline lookup yields CDR1 DFQATT and CDR2 SNEGSKA (reference sequence). J lost 8 bases, V lost 6 bases, and 16 bases had no gene match. This CDR3 spans 15 amino acids. CDR3 sequence reads: CSAMRLAGVADEQFF. DNA for the CDR3: TGCAGTGCCATGCGACTCGCGGGAGTGGCGGATGAGCAGTTCTTC.

The V gene is TRBV2, the J gene TRBJ2-1; a weak D match, TRBD1 (5 bases). Trimming shortened V by 8 bases and J by 7 bases, and 15 bases separated the two germline ends. Germline CDR1 SNHLY, CDR2 FYNNEI. CDR3 length: 13 residues. CDR3 loop: CASGRAGSNEQFF. The CDR3 bases are TGTGCCAGCGGACGAGCAGGGTCTAATGAGCAGTTCTTC.

This clonotype was counted many times. The chain is built from TRBV5-6 and TRBJ1-2; D is ambiguous. Germline V gives CDR1 SGHDT, CDR2 YYEEEE. The CDR3 sequence is 13 residues long. The V end lost 5 bases, the J end lost 1 base, and 9 bases lay between the germline ends. The CDR3 region has the DNA TGTGCCAGCAGTTCAAGGAATAACTATGGCTACACCTTC. Its protein is CASSSRNNYGYTF. Drawing the rest from reference TRBV5-6 and TRBJ1-2, the complete variable domain is DAGVTQSPTHLIKTRGQQVTLRCSPKSGHDTVSWYQQALGQGPQFIFQYYEEEERQRGNFPDRFSGHQFPNYSSELNVNALLLGDSALYLCASSSRNNYGYTFGSGTRLTVV.

The chain is built from TRBV5-1 and TRBJ2-2; D uncertain. V lost 3 bases and J lost 1, with 10 bases in between. The CDR3 has 15 residues. Germline V lookup: CDR1 SGHRS, CDR2 YFSETQ. CDR3 in amino acids: CASSSSLGNTGELFF. The CDR3 DNA reads as TGCGCCAGCAGCTCTTCTTTGGGGAACACCGGGGAGCTGTTTTTT.

The rearrangement joins TRBV3-1 to TRBJ2-2; D gene uncertain. The V gene lost 3 bases and the J gene lost 4 bases, with 9 bases spanning the gap. CDR1 LGHDT and CDR2 YNNKEL come from the germline V gene (reference sequence). CDR3 length equals 14 residues. As DNA, the CDR3 is TGTGCCAGCAGCCAGGTGGAGAGCACCGGGGAGCTGTTTTTT. Its protein product is CASSQVESTGELFF.

This clonotype showed up many times. V is TRBV5-1 and J is TRBJ2-2; 8 bases fit TRBD1. The CDR3 has 17 amino acids. Germline CDR1 reads SGHRS; CDR2 reads YFSETQ. With 0 bases clipped from V and 4 bases from J, the junction kept 8 bases outside the gene matches. CDR3 sequence (DNA): TGCGCCAGCAGCTTGGAACTGCAAACAGGGGGCACCGGGGAGCTGTTTTTT. Residues: CASSLELQTGGTGELFF.

This clonotype was found many times. V usage is TRBV6-5 and J usage is TRBJ1-2; maybe TRBD1 (5 bases). V lost 4 bases, J lost 6 bases, and 18 bases lay in between. Germline CDR1 MNHEY, CDR2 SVGAGI. This CDR3 is 15 amino acids long. CDR3: CASSLRQMRKDGYTF. The DNA for the CDR3 is TGTGCCAGCAGTTTGAGACAGATGCGAAAGGATGGCTACACCTTC.

Written as DNA, the CDR3 is TGTGCCAGCAGTTTTCCAGGACAGGGTGGCTCTGGGGCCAACGTCCTGACTTTC. This codes for CASSFPGQGGSGANVLTF. The chain couples TRBV28 to TRBJ2-6, with 8 bases identical to TRBD1. Germline V gene lookup returns CDR1 MDHEN and CDR2 SYDVKM. CDR3 length: 18 amino acids. Germline trimming cut 3 bases from V and 0 bases from J; bases unmatched to any gene: 7. The full variable domain, rest sourced from reference TRBV28 and TRBJ2-6, is DVKVTQSSRYLVKRTGEKVFLECVQDMDHENMFWYRQDPGLGLRLIYFSYDVKMKEKGDIPEGYSVSREKKERFSLILESASTNQTSMYLCASSFPGQGGSGANVLTFGAGSRLTVL.

The chain joins TRBV4-3 to TRBJ2-7; the match to TRBD1 covers 12 bases. The CDR3 runs to 14 residues. Germline lookup yields CDR1 LGHNA and CDR2 YSLEER. The V gene end was trimmed by 4 bases and the J gene end by 6 bases; junction bases not matched to a gene: 4. The DNA for the CDR3 is TGCGCCAGCAGCCCGGGGACAGGGGGCACCGAGCAGTACTTC. It yields the protein CASSPGTGGTEQYF.

This clonotype was seen a handful of times. J is TRBJ2-5 and V is TRBV7-9; 8 bases align to TRBD1. The CDR3 has 15 amino acids. Germline V gene data show CDR1 as SEHNR and CDR2 as FQNEAQ (reference sequence). J lost 5 bases, V lost 5 bases, and 10 bases had no gene match. CDR3 protein: CASSGGTGEGETQYF. CDR3 nucleotides: TGTGCCAGCAGCGGAGGGACAGGAGAGGGGGAGACCCAGTACTTC.

The table lists this clonotype with a count of one. The chain carries TRBV6-6 and TRBJ2-7; tentative D call: TRBD1 (5 bases). The ends were cut back, 5 bases at V and 6 bases at J, with 11 bases in the middle. Germline V gene sequence: CDR1 MNHNY, CDR2 SVGAGI (reference sequence). This CDR3 region has 12 residues. This CDR3 reads CASSPTDSEQYF. CDR3 in DNA: TGTGCCAGCAGTCCGACAGACTCCGAGCAGTACTTC.

In its sample, this clonotype was seen a few times. The rearrangement uses TRBV27 and TRBJ2-7, with a weak D call TRBD1 (6 bases). Germline V lookup: CDR1 MNHEY, CDR2 SMNVEV (reference sequence). Trimming removed 5 bases at V and 3 bases at J, with 11 bases between. The CDR3 length is 13 residues. The CDR3 DNA reads as TGTGCCAGCAGTCCCAGGGGAAACTACGAGCAGTACTTC. It translates to CASSPRGNYEQYF.

There are a few counts of this clonotype. V usage is TRBV20-1 and J usage is TRBJ2-4, with 7 nucleotides matching TRBD1. In germline, CDR1 is DFQATT, CDR2 SNEGSKA (reference sequence). Trimming cost V 1 base and J 6 bases; bases outside gene matches: 9. The CDR3 covers 15 residues. The CDR3 region is CSARVPQGFGNIQYF. The CDR3 DNA follows: TGCAGTGCTAGAGTACCACAGGGGTTCGGAAACATTCAGTACTTC.

The genes are TRBV6-2 or TRBV6-3 and TRBJ1-2; 7 nucleotides align to TRBD1. V lost 6 bases, J lost 7 bases, and 11 bases stayed unmatched. This CDR3 contains 14 residues. The V gene's germline CDR1 is MNHEY and CDR2 SVGEGT. The CDR3 nucleotides are TGTGCCAGCAGGGAAGACAGGGTTGAAGGTGGCTACACCTTC. Translating it yields CASREDRVEGGYTF.

This clonotype was observed a few times. This chain joins TRBV10-3 and TRBJ2-7; 7 positions agree with TRBD1. The CDR3 loop spans 15 amino acids. Germline CDR1 ENHRY, CDR2 SYGVKD. After removal of 4 bases from V and 7 bases from J, the junction contained 13 bases not matched to a gene. CDR3 sequence (DNA): TGTGCCATCAGTGCTATAGACAGGGTCCTAGTAGAGCAGTACTTC. Encoded protein: CAISAIDRVLVEQYF.

This chain uses TRBV5-4 with TRBJ2-3, with 10 bases identical to TRBD2. Germline V CDR1 and CDR2: SGHNT, YYREEE (reference sequence). With V trimmed by 4 bases and J by 2 bases, 7 bases remained unmatched. The CDR3 runs to 16 residues. CDR3 sequence reads: CASSPRSGGATDTQYF. CDR3 nucleotide sequence: TGTGCCAGCAGCCCGCGGAGCGGGGGGGCCACAGATACGCAGTATTTT.

The chain couples TRBV18 to TRBJ2-3; D is unclear. The CDR3 consists of 13 residues. Trimming shortened V by 9 bases and J by 0 bases, and 10 bases separated the two germline ends. Looked up from germline, CDR1 is KGHSH and CDR2 is LQKENI. CDR3 sequence reads: CARSSTSTDTQYF. The CDR3 coding sequence is TGTGCCAGATCTTCAACTAGCACAGATACGCAGTATTTT.